The rows below give T cell receptor beta chains drawn from one sample of a study of CD8+ T cells in alopecia areata. Sequencing was performed with immunoSEQ multiplex PCR; in TCRdb, only in-frame clones are kept and a portion is missing. This sample has 130,000 or so clones, with about 50% found just once. Specimen: CD8+ T cells sorted from blood, collected at week 0. These receptor sequences come from a human donor with alopecia areata. Both conserved end residues are part of each CDR3. The order of the fields is clone size, V gene, J gene, D gene, CDR3 DNA, CDR3 protein. D genes are given only for firm matches. Clone size, where shown, is once, few, many, or a class for clones that have expanded.

.	TRBV4-3	TRBJ2-7	.	TGCGCCAGCAGCCAAGATCTCGACATACTCTCCTACGAGCAGTACTTC	CASSQDLDILSYEQYF
.	TRBV27	TRBJ2-5	.	TGTGCCAGCAGTCCCCGGACAGCTGTTAGGGAGACCCAGTACTTC	CASSPRTAVRETQYF
.	TRBV4-3	TRBJ1-5	.	TGCGCCAGCAGCCAAGAATGGGGGGATAGCAATCAGCCCCAGCATTTT	CASSQEWGDSNQPQHF
.	TRBV5-6	TRBJ1-1	.	TGTGCCAGCAGCTTGGTTGGATCCGAAGCTTTCTTT	CASSLVGSEAFF
few	TRBV6-7	TRBJ1-4	.	TGTGCCAGCAGTTACCGTTTCACAGGGATTCATGAAAAACTGTTTTTT	CASSYRFTGIHEKLFF
.	TRBV7-9	TRBJ2-4	TRBD2	TGTGCCAGCAACCCCTGGGAGGGCAAAAACATTCAGTACTTC	CASNPWEGKNIQYF
.	TRBV5-6	TRBJ1-5	.	TGTGCCAGCAGCTTGGCAGGGGACAATCAGCCCCAGCATTTT	CASSLAGDNQPQHF
few	TRBV6-5	TRBJ2-1	.	TGTGCCAGCAGCCCCGCAGAATACAATGAGCAGTTCTTC	CASSPAEYNEQFF
few	TRBV29-1	TRBJ1-1	.	TGCAGCGTGGAGACAACGATCGCCACTGAAGCTTTCTTT	CSVETTIATEAFF
once	TRBV5-4	TRBJ2-5	.	TGTGCCAGCAGCTTAAGGTCTGGGGGAAAGGAGACCCAGTACTTC	CASSLRSGGKETQYF
.	TRBV27	TRBJ2-3	TRBD2	TGTGCCAGTCTCCGGGCGGGGGGCAGCACAGATACGCAGTATTTT	CASLRAGGSTDTQYF
.	TRBV25-1	TRBJ1-4	.	TGTGCCAGCAGTGCGCTCGAGACGGACGCTAATGAAAAACTGTTTTTT	CASSALETDANEKLFF
.	TRBV29-1	TRBJ1-2	TRBD1	TGCAGCGTCGCCGGGACAGGGCTCAATGGCTACACCTTC	CSVAGTGLNGYTF
.	TRBV5-1	TRBJ2-1	TRBD1	TGCGCCAGCAGCTTGGGGGACAGGGGCAGGAGGTTCAGCTCCTACAATGAGCAGTTCTTC	CASSLGDRGRRFSSYNEQFF
.	TRBV5-1	TRBJ1-2	.	TGCGCCAGCAGCTTGTTGTCACGGGGTAGCGGCTACACCTTC	CASSLLSRGSGYTF
few	TRBV7-2	TRBJ1-2	.	TGTGCCAGCAGCGAAAACGTGGGCTTCTATGGCTACACCTTC	CASSENVGFYGYTF
few	TRBV9	TRBJ2-2	.	TGTGCCAGCAGTACCACGGGGGCCGGGGAGCTGTTTTTT	CASSTTGAGELFF
few	TRBV7-8	TRBJ2-3	.	TGTGCCAGCAGCTTATGGGGCGCAGATACGCAGTATTTT	CASSLWGADTQYF
.	TRBV6-5	TRBJ2-2	.	TGTGCCAGCAGTTACGGCTCTAGCAGTGGCGGGGAGCTGTTTTTT	CASSYGSSSGGELFF
.	TRBV4-1	TRBJ2-5	TRBD1	TGCGCCAGCAGCCAAAAGCCGGACAGGTCAGGGGAGACCCAGTACTTC	CASSQKPDRSGETQYF
.	TRBV27	TRBJ2-1	TRBD1	TGTGCCAGCAGTTACAGGGGAAATGAGCAGTTCTTC	CASSYRGNEQFF
.	TRBV11-2	TRBJ2-3	TRBD2	TGTGCCAGCAGCAACCCTATAGCGGGGGACACAGATACGCAGTATTTT	CASSNPIAGDTDTQYF
.	TRBV7-9	TRBJ2-7	TRBD1	TGTGCCAGCAGCTATCCCGGGACAGGGTACGAGCAGTACTTC	CASSYPGTGYEQYF
many	TRBV5-4	TRBJ2-5	TRBD2	TGTGCCAGCAGCTTAGTAGCGGGACTAGCGGGGTACCAAGAGACCCAGTACTTC	CASSLVAGLAGYQETQYF
.	TRBV7-9	TRBJ2-2	.	TGTGCCAGCAGCCAGGGAATCAACACCGGGGAGCTGTTTTTT	CASSQGINTGELFF
.	TRBV4-1	TRBJ1-5	.	TGCGCCAGCAGCTGGGGGCAGGGAGGCAATCAGCCCCAGCATTTT	CASSWGQGGNQPQHF
few	TRBV23-1	TRBJ2-3	TRBD1	TGCGCCAGCAGTCAATTGCTACAGGGGACATCAGATACGCAGTATTTT	CASSQLLQGTSDTQYF
few	TRBV19	TRBJ1-5	TRBD1	TGTGCCACCCTGGACAGGGGGATCGGAGTGTTTAGTCAGCCCCAGCATTTT	CATLDRGIGVFSQPQHF
.	TRBV29-1	TRBJ2-7	TRBD1	TGCAGCGCTGCGTACGACAGGGTTCCGTTCGAGCAGTACTTC	CSAAYDRVPFEQYF
once	TRBV5-1	TRBJ1-1	.	TGCGCCAGCAGCTTGGACGTGGAAACTGAAGCTTTCTTT	CASSLDVETEAFF
.	TRBV29-1	TRBJ2-6	TRBD1	TGCAGCGTCAACACAGGGGCTGGGGCCAACGTCCTGACTTTC	CSVNTGAGANVLTF
.	TRBV29-1	TRBJ1-2	.	TGCAGCGTTGAAGATTGGGCCAGGGCCCTGCATGGCTACACCTTC	CSVEDWARALHGYTF
.	TRBV19	TRBJ1-5	.	TGTGCCAGTAGTATGGACGGCGAACAGCCCCAGCATTTT	CASSMDGEQPQHF
.	TRBV10-3	TRBJ2-1	.	TGTGCCAGCAGCCGGTCGGAAAACAATGAGCAGTTCTTC	CASSRSENNEQFF
.	TRBV19	TRBJ2-7	.	TGTGCCAGTAGTATAGCTGGGGCCGCAACCTACGAGCAGTACTTC	CASSIAGAATYEQYF
few	TRBV7-3	TRBJ2-3	.	TGTGCCAGCAGCCCCCATGGACAGAGCTTCACAGATACGCAGTATTTT	CASSPHGQSFTDTQYF
.	TRBV9	TRBJ1-2	TRBD1	TGTGCCAGCAGCGTCGAACCAGGGGGCGATTTTAACTATGGCTACACCTTC	CASSVEPGGDFNYGYTF
few	TRBV19	TRBJ2-1	.	TGTGCCAGTAACCAGTTCGGATCCTACAATGAGCAGTTCTTC	CASNQFGSYNEQFF
.	TRBV9	TRBJ2-7	.	TGTGCCAGCAGCGTAGACGCGGGGGCAAAGCAGTACTTC	CASSVDAGAKQYF
once	TRBV27	TRBJ2-7	.	TGTGCCAGCAGTTTATCATCACCGGGCTTTAGCTACGAGCAGTACTTC	CASSLSSPGFSYEQYF
few	TRBV7-9	TRBJ1-1	.	TGTGCCAGCAGCTTATACAGGGAGAACACTGAAGCTTTCTTT	CASSLYRENTEAFF
.	TRBV29-1	TRBJ1-2	TRBD1	TGCAGCGTCGGCCTCAGGACAGGGCCGGGTGGCTACACCTTC	CSVGLRTGPGGYTF
once	TRBV5-6	TRBJ1-4	TRBD1	TGTGCCAGCAGCTCGGGGACAGATTATAATGAAAAACTGTTTTTT	CASSSGTDYNEKLFF
.	TRBV7-9	TRBJ1-2	.	TGTGCCAGCAGCTTCGACAGAACTAACTATGGCTACACCTTC	CASSFDRTNYGYTF
.	TRBV27	TRBJ2-1	.	TGTGCCAGCAGCCCCACAGACAATGAGCAGTTCTTC	CASSPTDNEQFF
few	TRBV29-1	TRBJ2-1	.	TGCAGCGTTGATCGATACAATGAGCAGTTCTTC	CSVDRYNEQFF
few	TRBV25-1	TRBJ2-7	.	TGTGCCAGCAGTGAATGGGGAAGCGGTTTGGGGGAGCAGTACTTC	CASSEWGSGLGEQYF
.	TRBV30	TRBJ2-4	.	TGTGCCTGGAGTGTAAGTCCCCTACGCATTCAGTACTTC	CAWSVSPLRIQYF
few	TRBV27	TRBJ1-2	.	TGTGCCAGCAGCGCGTGGACAAGCTATGGCTACACCTTC	CASSAWTSYGYTF
.	TRBV9	TRBJ2-5	.	TGTGCCAGCAGCGTAACGGCTCAAGAGACCCAGTACTTC	CASSVTAQETQYF
.	TRBV30	TRBJ1-2	.	TGTGCCTGGAGTGTACTTTGGGCGGGGTCGGATGGCTACACCTTC	CAWSVLWAGSDGYTF
.	TRBV7-3	TRBJ2-7	.	TGTGCCAGCAGCTTACAGACTTCCTACGAGCAGTACTTC	CASSLQTSYEQYF